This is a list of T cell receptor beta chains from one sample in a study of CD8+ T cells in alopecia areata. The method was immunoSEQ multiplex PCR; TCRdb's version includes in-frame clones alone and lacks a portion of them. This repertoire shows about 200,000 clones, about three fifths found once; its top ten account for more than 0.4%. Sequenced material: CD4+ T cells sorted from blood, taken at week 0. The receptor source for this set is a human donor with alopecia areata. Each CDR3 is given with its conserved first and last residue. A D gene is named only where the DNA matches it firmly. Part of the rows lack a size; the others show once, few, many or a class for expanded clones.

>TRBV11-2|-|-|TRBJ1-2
CASSLVGLYGYTF
TGTGCCAGCAGCTTAGTGGGACTTTATGGCTACACCTTC
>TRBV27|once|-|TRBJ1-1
CASRPQGFGEAFF
TGTGCCAGCAGACCGCAGGGATTCGGTGAAGCTTTCTTT
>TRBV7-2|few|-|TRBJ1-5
CASSFGSSYQPQHF
TGTGCCAGCAGCTTTGGGTCAAGTTATCAGCCCCAGCATTTT
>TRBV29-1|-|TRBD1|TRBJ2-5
CSVEESRGLFETQYF
TGCAGCGTTGAAGAGTCCAGGGGGCTATTTGAGACCCAGTACTTC
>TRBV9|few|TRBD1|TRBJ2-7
CASSAGQSAEQYF
TGTGCCAGCAGCGCGGGACAGTCGGCCGAGCAGTACTTC
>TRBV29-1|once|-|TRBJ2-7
CSVVGNSYEQYF
TGCAGCGTTGTAGGCAACTCCTACGAGCAGTACTTC
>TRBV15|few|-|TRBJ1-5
CATSRDGTGPQPQHF
TGTGCCACCAGCAGAGATGGGACGGGCCCCCAGCCCCAGCATTTT
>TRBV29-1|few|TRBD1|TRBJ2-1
CSVEVNGVPVRQGLQYNEQFF
TGCAGCGTTGAAGTAAATGGGGTTCCCGTGAGACAGGGTCTTCAGTACAATGAGCAGTTCTTC
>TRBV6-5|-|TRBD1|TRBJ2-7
CASSYSQGNSYEQYF
TGTGCCAGCAGTTACTCACAGGGGAATTCCTACGAGCAGTACTTC
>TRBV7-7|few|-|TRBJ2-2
CASSLGGGGELFF
TGTGCTAGCAGCCTCGGGGGTGGCGGGGAGCTGTTTTTT
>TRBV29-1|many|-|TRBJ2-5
CSFHGTQETQYF
TGCAGCTTTCACGGGACACAAGAGACCCAGTACTTC
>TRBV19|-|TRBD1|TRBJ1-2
CASSNQGQGTYGYTF
TGTGCCAGTAGTAACCAGGGACAGGGGACCTATGGCTACACCTTC
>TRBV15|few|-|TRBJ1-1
CATSRDRTGTEAFF
TGTGCCACCAGCAGAGACCGGACGGGCACTGAAGCTTTCTTT
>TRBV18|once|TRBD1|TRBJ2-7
CASSPPTGVEQYF
TGTGCCAGCTCACCGCCAACAGGGGTCGAGCAGTACTTC
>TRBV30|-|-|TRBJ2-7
CAWKRDSYEQYF
TGTGCCTGGAAAAGGGACTCCTACGAGCAGTACTTC
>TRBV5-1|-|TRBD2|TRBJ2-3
CASSLGAGGLSSTDTQYF
TGCGCCAGCAGCTTGGGAGCGGGGGGCCTTAGTAGCACAGATACGCAGTATTTT
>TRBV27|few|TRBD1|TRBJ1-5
CASSQPQGVFQPQHF
TGTGCCAGCAGTCAACCCCAGGGGGTATTTCAGCCCCAGCATTTT
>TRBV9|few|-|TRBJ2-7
CASSVSDRYEQYF
TGTGCCAGCAGCGTCAGCGATCGCTACGAGCAGTACTTC
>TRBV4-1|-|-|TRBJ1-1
CASSQLTGGDTEAFF
TGCGCCAGCAGCCAGCTCACAGGAGGTGACACTGAAGCTTTCTTT
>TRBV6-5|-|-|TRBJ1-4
CASSARPTTNEKLFF
TGTGCCAGCAGTGCAAGACCTACAACTAATGAAAAACTGTTTTTT
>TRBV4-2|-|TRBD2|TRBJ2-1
CASSQSGEGEQFF
TGTGCCAGCAGCCAATCGGGGGAGGGTGAGCAGTTCTTC
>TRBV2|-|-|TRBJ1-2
CASSELTRGYTF
TGTGCCAGCAGTGAACTTACGAGGGGCTACACCTTC
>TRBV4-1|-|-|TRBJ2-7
CASSQVQGTPGLEQYF
TGCGCCAGCAGCCAAGTTCAAGGGACACCGGGCCTCGAGCAGTACTTC
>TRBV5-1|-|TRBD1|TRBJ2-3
CASSPGQETDTQYF
TGCGCCAGCAGCCCGGGACAGGAGACAGATACGCAGTATTTT
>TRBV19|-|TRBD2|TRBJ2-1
CASSIRGGRSNEQFF
TGTGCCAGTAGTATACGGGGCGGGAGATCCAATGAGCAGTTCTTC
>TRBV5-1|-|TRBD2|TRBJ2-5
CASSPPLAGGETQYF
TGCGCCAGCAGCCCTCCTCTAGCGGGAGGGGAGACCCAGTACTTC
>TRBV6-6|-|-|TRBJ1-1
CASSRTGFATEAFF
TGTGCCAGCAGTCGCACAGGGTTTGCGACTGAAGCTTTCTTT
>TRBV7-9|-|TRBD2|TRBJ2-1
CASGLAAVMEQFF
TGTGCCAGCGGACTAGCGGCGGTAATGGAGCAGTTCTTC